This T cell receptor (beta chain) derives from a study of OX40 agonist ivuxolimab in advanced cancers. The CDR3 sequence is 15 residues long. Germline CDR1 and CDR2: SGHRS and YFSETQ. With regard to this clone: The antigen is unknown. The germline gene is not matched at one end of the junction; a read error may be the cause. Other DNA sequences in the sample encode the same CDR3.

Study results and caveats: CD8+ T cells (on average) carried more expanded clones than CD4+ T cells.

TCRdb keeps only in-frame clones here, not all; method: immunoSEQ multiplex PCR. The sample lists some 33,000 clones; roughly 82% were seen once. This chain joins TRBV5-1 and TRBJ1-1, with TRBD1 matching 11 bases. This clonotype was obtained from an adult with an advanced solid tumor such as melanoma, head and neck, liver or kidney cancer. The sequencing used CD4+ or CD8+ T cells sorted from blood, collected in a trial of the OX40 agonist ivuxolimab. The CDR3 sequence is CASSKGQGENTEAFF. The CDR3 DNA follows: TGCGCCAGCAGTAAGGGACAGGGGGAAAACACTGAGGCTTTCTTT.